The rows below give T cell receptor beta chains drawn from one sample of a study of cytomegalovirus exposure and HLA in healthy donors. The data were produced by immunoSEQ multiplex PCR, yet TCRdb's version contains in-frame clones alone and is incomplete. The sample shows some 110,000 clones, around 70% of them seen only once. The sequencing sample was made of PBMCs. Every receptor here comes from a man in his thirties or forties in good health and CMV-seropositive. Each CDR3 is given with its conserved first and last residue. The D gene is left open where the match is weak. The size field is filled for only some rows; it gives once, few, many or a size class.

CDR3 DNA: TGTGCCAGCAGCCAAGGAGCGCCGGGTGAAAAACTGTTTTTT
CDR3 protein: CASSQGAPGEKLFF
V gene: TRBV14
J gene: TRBJ1-4
D gene: NA
clone size: few

CDR3 DNA: TGTGCCAGCAGCTTAGGACAGGGAAGTGGCTACACCTTC
CDR3 protein: CASSLGQGSGYTF
V gene: TRBV7-3
J gene: TRBJ1-2
D gene: TRBD1
clone size: NA

CDR3 DNA: TGTGCCAGCAGCTCGACAGGGAGGCATGGCTACACCTTC
CDR3 protein: CASSSTGRHGYTF
V gene: TRBV7-2
J gene: TRBJ1-2
D gene: TRBD1
clone size: NA

CDR3 DNA: TGTGCCAGCAGTGAGTTTCTGCAACCGGGGCCCCAGCATTTT
CDR3 protein: CASSEFLQPGPQHF
V gene: TRBV6-1
J gene: TRBJ1-5
D gene: NA
clone size: NA

CDR3 DNA: TGCGCCAGCAGCCAGGGGCCTCCGGGACAGGGCCGTTACGAGCAGTACTTC
CDR3 protein: CASSQGPPGQGRYEQYF
V gene: TRBV4-1
J gene: TRBJ2-7
D gene: TRBD1
clone size: NA

CDR3 DNA: TGTGCCAGCAGTGAGGTCACGGGTCTCCCCTACGAGCAGTACTTC
CDR3 protein: CASSEVTGLPYEQYF
V gene: TRBV2
J gene: TRBJ2-7
D gene: NA
clone size: NA

CDR3 DNA: TGTGCCAGCAGCGGCTGGGGACAGGGCTACAATGAGCAGTTCTTC
CDR3 protein: CASSGWGQGYNEQFF
V gene: TRBV7-9
J gene: TRBJ2-1
D gene: TRBD1
clone size: NA

CDR3 DNA: TGTGCCAGCAGCGCAGGGGGGCAGCCCCAGCATTTT
CDR3 protein: CASSAGGQPQHF
V gene: TRBV6-5
J gene: TRBJ1-5
D gene: TRBD1
clone size: NA

CDR3 DNA: TGCGCCAGCAGCTTTCAACAGGGGAATATTCGGAACGATGGCTACACCTTC
CDR3 protein: CASSFQQGNIRNDGYTF
V gene: TRBV5-1
J gene: TRBJ1-2
D gene: TRBD1
clone size: few

CDR3 DNA: TGCGCCAGCAGCTCTACCGGGACTAGCGTAGGAGATACGCAGTATTTT
CDR3 protein: CASSSTGTSVGDTQYF
V gene: TRBV5-1
J gene: TRBJ2-3
D gene: TRBD2
clone size: NA

CDR3 DNA: TGTGCCAGCAGCTCCCTCGGGTTGGCTAGCAGCTCCTACAATGAGCAGTTCTTC
CDR3 protein: CASSSLGLASSSYNEQFF
V gene: TRBV5-5
J gene: TRBJ2-1
D gene: NA
clone size: NA

CDR3 DNA: TGTGCCAGCAGGACGGGGGGCGGGGGCACAGATACGCAGTATTTT
CDR3 protein: CASRTGGGGTDTQYF
V gene: TRBV2
J gene: TRBJ2-3
D gene: NA
clone size: NA

CDR3 DNA: TGTGCCAGCAGCTTGGCCGGGACAGGTGTCTACAATGAGCAGTTCTTC
CDR3 protein: CASSLAGTGVYNEQFF
V gene: TRBV5-4
J gene: TRBJ2-1
D gene: TRBD1
clone size: NA

CDR3 DNA: TGCGCCAGCAGCTTAGGGACTAGCGGATTTAATACGCAGTATTTT
CDR3 protein: CASSLGTSGFNTQYF
V gene: TRBV5-1
J gene: TRBJ2-3
D gene: TRBD2
clone size: NA

CDR3 DNA: TGCAGCGTTGATGGGACTAGCGGGAGGGCCCCCTACAATGAGCAGTTCTTC
CDR3 protein: CSVDGTSGRAPYNEQFF
V gene: TRBV29-1
J gene: TRBJ2-1
D gene: TRBD2
clone size: NA

CDR3 DNA: TGTGCCACCAGCAGAAGGGGCAGTGGTAATTCACCCCTCCACTTT
CDR3 protein: CATSRRGSGNSPLHF
V gene: TRBV15
J gene: TRBJ1-6
D gene: NA
clone size: NA

CDR3 DNA: TGTGCCAGCAGCTTCGCCGGGACTAGCGGGACTGGCACAGATACGCAGTATTTT
CDR3 protein: CASSFAGTSGTGTDTQYF
V gene: TRBV7-9
J gene: TRBJ2-3
D gene: TRBD2
clone size: NA

CDR3 DNA: TGTGCCAGCAGCTTAGAGATACAGGGGGCGACAGATACGCAGTATTTT
CDR3 protein: CASSLEIQGATDTQYF
V gene: TRBV11-2
J gene: TRBJ2-3
D gene: TRBD1
clone size: NA

CDR3 DNA: TGCAGCGTGTACAGGGAAGCAGGAAACACCATATATTTT
CDR3 protein: CSVYREAGNTIYF
V gene: TRBV29-1
J gene: TRBJ1-3
D gene: NA
clone size: few

CDR3 DNA: TGTGCCAGCAGCCTTGAGGCTAGCGGGGGGGGTACGCAGTATTTT
CDR3 protein: CASSLEASGGGTQYF
V gene: TRBV7-3
J gene: TRBJ2-3
D gene: TRBD2
clone size: few

CDR3 DNA: TGTGCCAGCAGCTTCACGGGACAGGGAGGCGAGCAGTACTTC
CDR3 protein: CASSFTGQGGEQYF
V gene: TRBV11-2
J gene: TRBJ2-7
D gene: TRBD1
clone size: NA

CDR3 DNA: TGTGCCAGCAGTAAGCGGACAGGGGGCGCCGGGGATGAGCAGTTCTTC
CDR3 protein: CASSKRTGGAGDEQFF
V gene: TRBV27
J gene: TRBJ2-1
D gene: TRBD1
clone size: NA

CDR3 DNA: TGTGCCAGCAGCTCAAGGCGTTCCCGGGGGTACTACGAGCAGTACTTC
CDR3 protein: CASSSRRSRGYYEQYF
V gene: TRBV5-4
J gene: TRBJ2-7
D gene: NA
clone size: few

CDR3 DNA: TGTGCCAGCAGTTTATTCAGTGTCGGGGGACACCGGGAGGGCTATAGCAATCAGCCCCAGCATTTT
CDR3 protein: CASSLFSVGGHREGYSNQPQHF
V gene: TRBV27
J gene: TRBJ1-5
D gene: NA
clone size: NA